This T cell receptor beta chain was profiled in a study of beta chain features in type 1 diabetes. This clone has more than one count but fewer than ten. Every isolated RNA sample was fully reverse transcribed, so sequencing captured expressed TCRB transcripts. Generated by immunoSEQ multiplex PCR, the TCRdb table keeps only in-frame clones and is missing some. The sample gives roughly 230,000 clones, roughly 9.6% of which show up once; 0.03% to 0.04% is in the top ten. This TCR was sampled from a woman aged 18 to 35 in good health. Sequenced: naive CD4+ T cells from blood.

CDR3 in amino acids: CASSLGLIGGTGELFF. The CDR3 DNA sequence: TGTGCCAGCAGCTTGGGGCTCATAGGGGGCACCGGGGAGCTGTTTTTT. The chain combines TRBV5-6 with TRBJ2-2, with a possible D match to TRBD1 (6 bases). This CDR3 has 16 residues. Germline V gives CDR1 SGHDT, CDR2 YYEEEE. V dropped 0 bases and J dropped 4 bases, with 13 bases sitting between them.